The 13 T cell receptor beta chains below come from one sample, sequenced in a study of OX40 agonist ivuxolimab in advanced cancers. The library relied on the immunoSEQ multiplex PCR assay. The table comes from immuneACCESS by way of TCRdb, which keeps in-frame sequences with V and J called. Part of the clones is missing from these tables; in studies checked, under half for an unresolved V gene and the rest for unknown reasons. In all, the sample holds 40,000 to 55,000 clones, and 88% of those were seen once. The ten largest clones add up to approximately 3.2% of the sample. The input for sequencing was CD4+ or CD8+ T cells sorted from blood, taken in a trial of the OX40 agonist ivuxolimab. The receptors come from an adult with an advanced solid tumor such as melanoma, head and neck, liver or kidney cancer.

The chain couples TRBV29-1 to TRBJ1-2; D is perhaps TRBD1 (6 bases). Germline V gene sequence: CDR1 SQVTM, CDR2 ANQGSEA. The CDR3 length is 13 residues. V lost 6 bases, J lost 10 bases, and 21 bases lay in between. The CDR3 nucleotides read TGCAGCGTGGTAAACAGGGCGGTTAACGACTACACCTTC. Amino acids: CSVVNRAVNDYTF.

The rearrangement joins TRBV18 to TRBJ2-1; 11 bases agree with TRBD2. The CDR3 is 15 amino acids. Germline CDR1 reads KGHSH; CDR2 reads LQKENI. J was trimmed by 4 bases and V by 2 bases; bases with no gene match: 1. The CDR3 DNA sequence: TGTGCCAGCTCACCAGGACTAGCGGGTTACAATGAGCAGTTCTTC. Amino acids: CASSPGLAGYNEQFF.

The table lists this clone with a count of one. The rearrangement uses TRBV6-6 and TRBJ1-5; tentatively, D is TRBD1 (6 bases). The CDR3 consists of 15 residues. With 3 bases removed from V and 4 bases from J, the gap between germline ends came to 13 bases. CDR1 is MNHNY and CDR2 is SVGAGI in the germline V gene (reference sequence). CDR3 amino acids: CASSYGTRENQPQHF. The CDR3 DNA follows: TGTGCCAGCAGTTATGGGACACGGGAAAATCAGCCCCAGCATTTT.

The chain recombines TRBV7-9 with TRBJ2-7, with D uncertain. V was pared by 0 bases and J by 5 bases, with 11 bases between. The CDR3 length is 14 residues. The germline V gene encodes CDR1 SEHNR and CDR2 FQNEAQ (reference sequence). CDR3 in DNA: TGTGCCAGCAGCTTAGCGCCCAGAGAGCACGAGCAGTACTTC. Amino acid sequence: CASSLAPREHEQYF.

The chain is built from TRBV11-2 and TRBJ2-3; no clear D. Trimming took 3 bases from V and 0 from J, leaving 10 bases between them. The CDR3 extends over 15 amino acids. Per germline, CDR1 SGHAT and CDR2 FQNNGV. CDR3 loop: CASSLAATSTDTQYF. The CDR3 DNA reads as TGTGCCAGCAGCTTGGCGGCAACTAGCACAGATACGCAGTATTTT.

The chain has TRBV30 and TRBJ1-4; D may be TRBD1 (6 bases). This CDR3 spans 13 amino acids. Trimming cost V 5 bases and J 3 bases, with 10 bases left between them. Per the germline V gene, CDR1 is GTSNPN and CDR2 is SVGIG (reference sequence). The CDR3 coding sequence is TGTGCCTGGGCAGGACAGCCTAATGAAAAACTGTTTTTT. As protein: CAWAGQPNEKLFF.

The chain carries TRBV25-1 and TRBJ2-1; TRBD2 agrees at 9 bases. The CDR3 consists of 14 residues. CDR1 and CDR2 (germline): MGHDK, SYGVNS. The J segment lost 9 bases and the V segment lost 5 bases, leaving 8 bases of the junction unmatched. CDR3 loop: CASSLGTSRAEQFF. For the CDR3, the DNA is TGTGCCAGCAGTCTTGGGACTAGCAGAGCTGAGCAGTTCTTC.

This clone was counted once. J is TRBJ2-5 and V is TRBV9; 7 nucleotides match TRBD2. V was clipped by 4 bases and J by 1 base; unmatched bases: 10. This CDR3 comprises 16 residues. The germline CDR1 and CDR2 sequences are SGDLS and YYNGEE. CDR3 coding DNA: TGTGCCAGCAGCCCAAGGGCTAGCGGATCCCAAGAGACCCAGTACTTC. Translation gives CASSPRASGSQETQYF.

This clone has only one observation. The chain combines TRBV30 with TRBJ1-5; D is undetermined. Germline V gives CDR1 GTSNPN, CDR2 SVGIG (reference sequence). This CDR3 is built from 13 residues. The germline V and J ends were trimmed by 4 bases and 4 bases, with 11 bases remaining between them. This chain's CDR3 is CAWMAKGNQPQHF. The CDR3 DNA reads as TGTGCCTGGATGGCAAAAGGGAATCAGCCCCAGCATTTT.

The rearrangement uses TRBV5-3 and TRBJ1-5; 9 nucleotides line up with TRBD1. TRBV5-3 is classed as an ORF, of uncertain function. The V gene end was trimmed by 10 bases and the J gene end by 6 bases; junction bases not matched to a gene: 14. CDR3 size: 15 residues. The chain's CDR3 is CAANPGGTGSQPQHF. In DNA form, the CDR3 reads TGTGCCGCAAACCCGGGGGGGACAGGGAGTCAGCCCCAGCATTTT.

The chain recombines TRBV19 with TRBJ2-2; 8 bases are shared with TRBD1. CDR3 size: 15 residues. With 4 bases clipped from V and 7 bases from J, the junction kept 8 bases outside the gene matches. In germline, CDR1 is LNHDA, CDR2 SQIVND (reference sequence). Here the CDR3 DNA reads TGTGCCAGTAGTAGATGGCAGGGGGCCGACGGGGAGCTGTTTTTT. Translation gives CASSRWQGADGELFF.

The J gene is TRBJ1-1, the V gene TRBV11-3; a weak D match, TRBD1 (6 bases). Between the trimmed V and J ends, which lost 5 bases and 1 base, there was a span of 17 bases. The CDR3 has 16 residues. Looked up from germline, CDR1 is SGHNT and CDR2 is YENEEA. The DNA for the CDR3 is TGTGCCAGCAGCCTCTCCCTACAGGGTGAGAACACTGAAGCTTTCTTT. Protein: CASSLSLQGENTEAFF.

V is TRBV7-3 and J is TRBJ2-1, with TRBD2 identical over 9 bases. CDR3 size: 15 residues. Germline lookup yields CDR1 SGHTA and CDR2 FQGTGA. Trimming removed 1 base from V and 7 bases from J; junction bases left unmatched: 5. The CDR3: CASSLSSGGWNEQFF. Here the CDR3 DNA reads TGTGCCAGCAGCTTAAGCAGCGGGGGGTGGAATGAGCAGTTCTTC.